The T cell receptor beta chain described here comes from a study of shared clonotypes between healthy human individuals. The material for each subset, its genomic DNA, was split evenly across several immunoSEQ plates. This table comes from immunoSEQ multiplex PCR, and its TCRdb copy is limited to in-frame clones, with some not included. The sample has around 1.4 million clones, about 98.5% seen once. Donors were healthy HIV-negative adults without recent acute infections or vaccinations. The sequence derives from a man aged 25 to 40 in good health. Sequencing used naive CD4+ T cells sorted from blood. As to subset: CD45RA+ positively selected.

The CDR3 spells CASSPRSSGTQYF. The DNA for the CDR3 is TGTGCCAGCAGTCCCCGGAGTTCGGGCACCCAGTACTTC. V and J are TRBV27 and TRBJ2-5; no clear D gene. CDR3 length equals 13 residues. CDR1 is MNHEY, CDR2 SMNVEV, per germline (reference sequence). Trimming shortened V by 5 bases and J by 8 bases, and 15 bases separated the two germline ends.